The sequence of this T cell receptor beta chain was determined in a study of T cell clonotyping in hematopoietic cell transplantation. Clones were sequenced by immunoSEQ multiplex PCR, and TCRdb holds only the in-frame ones, with some missing. Here the sample spans some 29,000 clones, around nine tenths being singletons. This CDR3 is built from 16 residues. V was pared by 3 bases and J by 5 bases, with 7 bases of the junction left unmatched. CDR1 is LNHDA, CDR2 SQIVND, per germline (reference sequence). This TCR was sampled from a female patient between 50 and 59 years old who had an allogeneic stem cell transplant from a related donor, so the T cells may come from the graft donor. Some clones in this sample may be carry-over from other donors' samples. The chain is built from TRBV19 and TRBJ2-3; 11 nucleotides agree with TRBD1. Material: PBMCs, obtained 100 days after allogeneic stem cell transplant. In DNA form, the CDR3 reads TGTGCCAGTAGTATTGCCTGGACAGGGGGCCTAGATACGCAGTATTTT. As protein: CASSIAWTGGLDTQYF.